This T cell receptor (beta chain) appears in the sequencing data of a study of control samples from healthy donors and cancer patients. In this sample, this clone turned up once. Using immunoSEQ multiplex PCR, the repertoire was profiled, and TCRdb retains in-frame clones only, with some absent. This table has roughly 59,000 clones, about 92% appearing once. V was cut by 2 bases and J by 0 bases, with 5 bases left in between. Germline V lookup: CDR1 SGHDT, CDR2 YYEEEE. The CDR3 extends over 14 amino acids. The source is a man between 35 and 55 years old with colorectal cancer. Source material: PBMCs. The J gene is TRBJ2-2, the V gene TRBV5-6; unclear D gene. CDR3 bases: TGTGCCAGCAGCTTCTCCTCGAACACCGGGGAGCTGTTTTTT. Its translation is CASSFSSNTGELFF. Variable domain in full (rest from reference TRBV5-6 and TRBJ2-2): DAGVTQSPTHLIKTRGQQVTLRCSPKSGHDTVSWYQQALGQGPQFIFQYYEEEERQRGNFPDRFSGHQFPNYSSELNVNALLLGDSALYLCASSFSSNTGELFFGEGSRLTVL.